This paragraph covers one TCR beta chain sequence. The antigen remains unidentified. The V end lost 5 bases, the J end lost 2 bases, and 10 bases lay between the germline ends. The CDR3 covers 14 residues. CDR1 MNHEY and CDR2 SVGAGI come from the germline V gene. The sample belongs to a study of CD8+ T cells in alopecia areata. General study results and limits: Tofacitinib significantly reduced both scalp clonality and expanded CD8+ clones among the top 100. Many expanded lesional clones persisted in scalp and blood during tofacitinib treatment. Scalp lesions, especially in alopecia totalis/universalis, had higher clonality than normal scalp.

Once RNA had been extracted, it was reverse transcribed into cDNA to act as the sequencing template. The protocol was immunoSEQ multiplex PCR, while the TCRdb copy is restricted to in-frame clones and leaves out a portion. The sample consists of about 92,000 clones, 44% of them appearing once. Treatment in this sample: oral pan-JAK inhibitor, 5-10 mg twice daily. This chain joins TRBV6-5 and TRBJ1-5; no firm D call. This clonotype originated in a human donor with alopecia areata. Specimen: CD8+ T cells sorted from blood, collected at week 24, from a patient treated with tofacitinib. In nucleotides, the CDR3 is TGTGCCAGCAGTACTGGGTGGGGCAATCAGCCCCAGCATTTT. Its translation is CASSTGWGNQPQHF.